These T cell receptor beta chains were read from a single sample in a study of blood T cell repertoires in COVID-19. TCRdb keeps only in-frame clones here, not all; method: immunoSEQ multiplex PCR. The sample has 65,000 to 95,000 clones; around nine tenths are singletons. Sequencing used peripheral blood. The receptors here all came from a man between 65 and 80 years old with active or convalescent COVID-19. The CDR3 runs from the conserved cysteine through the conserved F or W. The D gene is left open where the match is weak. Rows give clone size only sometimes, using once, few, many, or a class for an expanded clone.

clone size	V gene	D gene	CDR3 length	J gene	CDR3 DNA	CDR3 protein
-	TRBV19	TRBD2	17	TRBJ2-5	TGTGCCAGTAGTAGGCCAGCGGGGGCTTCGAATCAAGAGACCCAGTACTTC	CASSRPAGASNQETQYF
-	TRBV5-1	TRBD2	17	TRBJ2-2	TGCGCCAGCAGCCCGGACACACTAGCGGGGACCACCGGGGAGCTGTTTTTT	CASSPDTLAGTTGELFF
-	TRBV6-5	-	11	TRBJ2-7	TGTGCCAGCAGTTCCACCTACGAGCAGTACTTC	CASSSTYEQYF
-	TRBV6-5	TRBD2	16	TRBJ2-3	TGTGCCAGCAGTTACTCGGTTAGCGGGGGACCAGATACGCAGTATTTT	CASSYSVSGGPDTQYF
once	TRBV11-3	-	14	TRBJ2-2	TGTGCCAGCAGCCATCGCAGGGGCACCGGGGAGCTGTTTTTT	CASSHRRGTGELFF
-	TRBV6-8	-	14	TRBJ2-5	TGTGCCAGCAGTTACTACAGGGGGGGGGAGACCCAGTACTTC	CASSYYRGGETQYF
-	TRBV28	-	14	TRBJ1-2	TGTGCCAGCAGGCCTCCAGGGCCCCCTTTTCTAATCGGCTTC	CASRPPGPPFLIGF
few	TRBV20-1	TRBD1	11	TRBJ1-4	TGCAGGGACAGGGTCGACGGGAAACTGTTTTTT	CRDRVDGKLFF
-	TRBV4-3	-	14	TRBJ1-4	TGCGCCAGCAGCCAAGGGGGGACTGATGAAAAACTGTTTTTT	CASSQGGTDEKLFF
-	TRBV11-1	TRBD1	16	TRBJ2-5	TGTGCCAGCAGCGACCACCCTCAGGGGGCCGGAGAGACCCAGTACTTC	CASSDHPQGAGETQYF
-	TRBV5-6	-	12	TRBJ2-1	TGTGCCAGCAGCTTGGGGGTGGGCTCGACGTTCTTC	CASSLGVGSTFF
-	TRBV6-5	TRBD1	14	TRBJ2-3	TGTGCCTCGAAGCGGGACAGGGGGTCAGATACGCAGTATTTT	CASKRDRGSDTQYF
-	TRBV7-9	TRBD1	16	TRBJ1-1	TGTGCCAGCAGCTTAGCGTGGGCAGGGGGCAAGACTGAAGCTTTCTTT	CASSLAWAGGKTEAFF
-	TRBV7-6	TRBD2	15	TRBJ2-2	TGTGCCAGCAGCCCGCGGGGGGGCCCGGCCGGGGAGCTGTTTTTT	CASSPRGGPAGELFF
once	TRBV27	-	13	TRBJ2-3	TGTGCCAGCAAGGGGTTCGGCACAGATACGCAGTATTTT	CASKGFGTDTQYF